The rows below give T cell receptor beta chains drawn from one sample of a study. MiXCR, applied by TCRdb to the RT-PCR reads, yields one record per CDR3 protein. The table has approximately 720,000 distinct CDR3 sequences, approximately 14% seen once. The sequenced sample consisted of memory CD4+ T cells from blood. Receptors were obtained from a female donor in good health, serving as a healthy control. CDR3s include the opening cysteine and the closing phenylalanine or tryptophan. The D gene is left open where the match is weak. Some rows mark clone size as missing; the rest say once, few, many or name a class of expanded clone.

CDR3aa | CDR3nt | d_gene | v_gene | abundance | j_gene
CASSFSGTYGYTF | TGTGCCAGCAGCTTTTCAGGGACCTATGGCTACACCTTC | NA | TRBV5-6 | few | TRBJ1-2
CSARSPGTGDSEKLFF | TGCAGTGCTAGATCACCCGGGACAGGGGATAGTGAAAAACTGTTTTTT | TRBD1 | TRBV20-1 | NA | TRBJ1-4
CAQEVAATGTDGEQFF | TGTGCCCAGGAGGTAGCCGCTACAGGGACGGATGGTGAGCAGTTCTTC | NA | TRBV10-3 | once | TRBJ2-1
CASTIGSGSYEQYF | TGTGCCAGCACTATAGGGAGCGGGAGCTACGAGCAGTACTTC | TRBD2 | TRBV28 | NA | TRBJ2-7
CASSQPDRGLQNIQYF | TGTGCCAGCAGCCAGCCCGACAGGGGCCTCCAAAACATTCAGTACTTC | TRBD1 | TRBV4-2 | NA | TRBJ2-4
CASSVLGPSGGKLFF | TGTGCCAGCAGCGTTCTCGGACCCTCCGGTGGGAAACTGTTTTTT | NA | TRBV7-2 | NA | TRBJ1-4
CASRSPNTGELFF | TGTGCCAGCCGCAGCCCGAACACCGGGGAGCTGTTTTTT | NA | TRBV27 | many | TRBJ2-2
CSARETQGISYEQYF | TGCAGTGCTAGGGAGACACAAGGGATTTCCTACGAGCAGTACTTC | NA | TRBV20-1 | few | TRBJ2-7
CASSVGIGLTRAVAVQYF | TGTGCCAGCAGCGTTGGAATCGGTCTCACGAGGGCGGTTGCAGTGCAGTACTTC | NA | TRBV7-6 | many | TRBJ2-7
CSARVGIISNQPQHF | TGCAGTGCTAGAGTTGGGATAATTAGCAATCAGCCCCAGCATTTT | NA | TRBV20-1 | NA | TRBJ1-5
CSASSLAALGNEQFF | TGCAGTGCTAGTTCCCTAGCGGCTCTTGGGAATGAGCAGTTCTTC | TRBD2 | TRBV20-1 | few | TRBJ2-1
CAWSGLAVNNEQFF | TGTGCCTGGAGCGGACTAGCGGTCAACAATGAGCAGTTCTTC | TRBD2 | TRBV30 | NA | TRBJ2-1
CSARFPFPRDEQFF | TGCAGTGCTAGATTTCCTTTTCCCCGCGATGAGCAGTTCTTC | NA | TRBV20-1 | many | TRBJ2-1